The clone carrying this T cell receptor (beta chain) was detected only a few times. The antigen remains undetermined. This sample stems from a study of tumor-infiltrating lymphocytes in primary liver carcinoma. In the study overall: Surgery removed the patients' primary liver carcinoma.

For blood RNA, unsorted whole blood served as the source, and germline DNA was extracted too. CDR1 and CDR2 (germline): MDHEN, SYDVKM. V trimming: 6 bases; J trimming: 5 bases; junction bases outside the gene matches: 12. CDR3 size: 15 residues. Findings and caveats of the study: There was no comparison of CD4+ and CD8+ repertoires, as samples were bulk unsorted.

Synthesis of TCR beta cDNA was carried out from about 500 ng total RNA with a constant-region primer. Each TCR beta library was derived from three nested multiplex PCR rounds that employed slightly modified ARM-PCR. It was with TRBV1-TRBV30 forward primers and a C-beta reverse primer that the first two PCR rounds were run, at around 11 cycles each. Using its own MiXCR run on the multiplex PCR reads, TCRdb lists one record per CDR3 protein. Of almost 200,000 distinct CDR3 sequences in the sample, about 61% were seen once. The sequence came from a woman aged 60-75 years with primary liver carcinoma and hepatitis B virus infection. Sequencing used peripheral blood. The chain carries TRBV28 and TRBJ1-1, with 7 nucleotides matching TRBD1. CDR3: CASRYDRELSTEAFF. The DNA for the CDR3 is TGTGCCAGCAGGTACGACAGGGAGTTAAGTACTGAAGCTTTCTTT.